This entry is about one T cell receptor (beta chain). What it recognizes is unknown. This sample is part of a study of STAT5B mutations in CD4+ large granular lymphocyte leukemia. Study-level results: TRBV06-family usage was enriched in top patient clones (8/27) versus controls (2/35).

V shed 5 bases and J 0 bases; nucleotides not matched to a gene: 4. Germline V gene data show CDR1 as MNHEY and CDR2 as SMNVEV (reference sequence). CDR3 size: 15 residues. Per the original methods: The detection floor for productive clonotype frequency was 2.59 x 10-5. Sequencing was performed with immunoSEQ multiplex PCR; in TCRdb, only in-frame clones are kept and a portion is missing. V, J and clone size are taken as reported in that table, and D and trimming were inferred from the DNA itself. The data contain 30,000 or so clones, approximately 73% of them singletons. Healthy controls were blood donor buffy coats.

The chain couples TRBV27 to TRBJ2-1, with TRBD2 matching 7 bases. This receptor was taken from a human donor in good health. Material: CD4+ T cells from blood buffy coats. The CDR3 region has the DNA TGTGCCAGCAGTCGGGCGGGAGCCTCCTACAATGAGCAGTTCTTC. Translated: CASSRAGASYNEQFF.